Each of the 25 T cell receptor beta chains below was sequenced from the same sample in a study of identical twins. One entry per CDR3 protein, called by TCRdb with MiXCR from the 5' RACE reads. The profile shows some 730,000 distinct CDR3 sequences, over 15% of them singletons. This same sample was also part of a study on T cells expressing NK-cell markers.

The sample taken for sequencing was PBMCs. The receptors here all came from a woman aged 18-30 years in good health.

The chain joins TRBV20-1 to TRBJ2-3; 7 nucleotides match TRBD1. The CDR3 spans 13 residues. The germline gives CDR1 DFQATT, CDR2 SNEGSKA (reference sequence). J gave up 7 bases and V 6 bases, and 10 bases lay outside the gene matches. CDR3 DNA sequence: TGCAGTGCCGATACAGGGGCCTTGAATACGCAGTATTTT. Its protein is CSADTGALNTQYF.

This clonotype was counted only a few times. V and J are TRBV12-3 or TRBV12-4 and TRBJ2-1; 9 bases agree with TRBD1. The CDR3 has 15 residues. The V and J ends lost 3 bases and 7 bases, in that order; junction bases with no gene match: 7. CDR3 protein: CASSFVTGGKNEQFF. CDR3 in DNA: TGTGCCAGCAGTTTCGTAACAGGGGGCAAGAATGAGCAGTTCTTC.

This clonotype was seen a few times. The chain joins TRBV27 to TRBJ2-5; the D is unclear. Germline CDR1 reads MNHEY; CDR2 reads SMNVEV (reference sequence). The germline V and J ends were trimmed by 7 bases and 5 bases, with 17 bases remaining between them. CDR3 size: 14 residues. Written as DNA, the CDR3 is TGTGCCAGCAAACAACCCCAGGAAAAGGAGACCCAGTACTTC. This codes for CASKQPQEKETQYF.

This clonotype was picked up a small number of times. The J gene is TRBJ2-7, the V gene TRBV2; 9 bases align to TRBD2. Unmatched junction bases numbered 6, after V lost 6 bases and J lost 3 bases. This CDR3 is built from 14 residues. The germline CDR1 and CDR2 sequences are SNHLY and FYNNEI. CDR3 DNA sequence: TGTGCCAGCAGGAACGGACTAGCGTACTACGAGCAGTACTTC. Amino acid sequence: CASRNGLAYYEQYF.

The chain carries TRBV29-1 and TRBJ2-7; D may correspond to TRBD1 or TRBD2 (5 bases each). This CDR3 spans 13 amino acids. Germline loops: CDR1 SQVTM, CDR2 ANQGSEA. Trimming removed 3 bases from V and 3 bases from J, with 12 bases in between. CDR3 region: CSVEGEDHYEQYF. CDR3 nucleotide sequence: TGCAGCGTTGAGGGGGAAGACCACTACGAGCAGTACTTC.

This clonotype has just a few counts. The chain carries TRBV5-1 and TRBJ2-1, with TRBD2 matching 9 bases. V dropped 2 bases and J dropped 2; count of bases not matched to a gene: 11. The CDR3 totals 18 residues. CDR1 and CDR2 from the germline V gene are SGHRS and YFSETQ. DNA for the CDR3: TGCGCCAGCAGCTTCAGTTTACACATAGCGGGAGCCTACAATGAGCAGTTCTTC. Protein: CASSFSLHIAGAYNEQFF.

The J gene is TRBJ2-7, the V gene TRBV19; unclear D gene. Trimming pared 7 bases from V and 6 bases from J, leaving 10 bases between. Germline CDR1 reads LNHDA; CDR2 reads SQIVND (reference sequence). This CDR3 region has 11 residues. CDR3 region: CASTGSSEQYF. CDR3 DNA: TGTGCCAGTACGGGTAGTTCCGAGCAGTACTTC.

The chain recombines TRBV20-1 with TRBJ1-2, with no clear D. Trimming shortened V by 5 bases and J by 0 bases, and 10 bases separated the two germline ends. The CDR3 totals 13 residues. Germline CDR1 is DFQATT and CDR2 is SNEGSKA (reference sequence). Here the CDR3 reads CSASLAANYGYTF. The DNA of the CDR3 is TGCAGTGCTTCTTTGGCAGCTAACTATGGCTACACCTTC.

This clonotype showed up just a few times. The chain has TRBV12-3 or TRBV12-4 and TRBJ2-2; no firm D call. V was pared by 6 bases and J by 8 bases, with 13 bases between. The length of the CDR3 is 13 residues. The CDR3 DNA is TGTGCCAGCAGGAGAGAGGCGAGGGGGGAGCTGTTTTTT. This codes for CASRREARGELFF.

In the case of this clonotype: Because it lacks the conserved phenylalanine or tryptophan at the end, this CDR3 is likely a read error. The chain has TRBV7-6 and TRBJ2-1, with D possibly matching TRBD2 (5 bases). Looked up from germline, CDR1 is SGHVS and CDR2 is FNYEAQ. V was shortened by 3 bases and J by 5 bases, with 17 bases between the two germline ends. The CDR3 totals 16 residues. The CDR3 sequence is CASSLEIAFWDNEQFY. CDR3 nucleotides: TGTGCCAGCAGCTTGGAAATAGCGTTTTGGGACAATGAGCAGTTCTAC.

The CDR3 region is CATSDSRFTANTGELFF. The CDR3 bases are TGTGCCACCAGTGACTCCCGATTTACCGCGAACACCGGGGAGCTGTTTTTT. The chain has TRBV24-1 and TRBJ2-2; D gene unclear. The germline V gene encodes CDR1 KGHDR and CDR2 SFDVKD. V lost 4 bases and J lost 0, with 14 bases in between. CDR3 size: 17 residues.

The CDR3 loop reads CATSSTSPQETQYF. The CDR3 DNA follows: TGTGCCACCAGCAGTACGTCCCCCCAAGAGACCCAGTACTTC. The rearrangement links TRBV15 to TRBJ2-5; no clear D. Trimming left V 3 bases short and J 1 base short, with 9 bases between. Germline V CDR1 and CDR2: LNHNV, YYDKDF (reference sequence). This CDR3 has 14 residues.

The chain uses TRBV11-2 and TRBJ2-1; D not certain. This CDR3 comprises 14 residues. Germline-derived CDR1 and CDR2 are SGHAT and FQNNGV. Trimming cost V 2 bases and J 5 bases, with 10 bases left between them. The CDR3 sequence: CASSLYGSHNEQFF. The CDR3 coding sequence is TGTGCCAGCAGCTTATATGGATCCCACAATGAGCAGTTCTTC.

This chain connects TRBV12-3 or TRBV12-4 to TRBJ2-2, with D possibly called TRBD1 or TRBD2 (6 bases each). This CDR3 spans 15 amino acids. V was trimmed by 8 bases and J by 3 bases, leaving 16 bases between them. CDR3 sequence reads: CASGFTGAYTGELFF. CDR3 nucleotides: TGTGCCAGCGGATTCACGGGGGCCTACACCGGGGAGCTGTTTTTT.

V gene TRBV20-1 combines with J gene TRBJ2-1, with TRBD1 matching over 9 bases. V lost 7 bases and J lost 5; bases outside the gene matches: 6. This CDR3 spans 13 amino acids. Germline CDR1 and CDR2: DFQATT and SNEGSKA (reference sequence). CDR3 loop: CSVRGQGHNEQFF. CDR3 coding DNA: TGCAGTGTTCGGGGACAGGGTCACAATGAGCAGTTCTTC.

Many counts were recorded for this clonotype. The chain combines TRBV20-1 with TRBJ2-5; 12 bases are shared with TRBD2. CDR3 length: 13 amino acids. Trimming at V came to 6 bases and at J to 5 bases, leaving 4 bases not matched to a gene. Germline assignment: CDR1 DFQATT and CDR2 SNEGSKA (reference sequence). The CDR3 is CSARLAGVETQYF. DNA of the CDR3: TGCAGTGCAAGACTAGCGGGGGTGGAGACCCAGTACTTC.

The V and J genes are TRBV5-1 and TRBJ2-3; D is undetermined. Trimming removed 0 bases at V and 7 bases at J, with 12 bases between. The CDR3 extends over 14 amino acids. The germline V gene has CDR1 SGHRS and CDR2 YFSETQ. This chain's CDR3 is CASSLEDRQNTQYF. For the CDR3, the DNA is TGCGCCAGCAGCTTGGAAGACCGCCAGAATACGCAGTATTTT.

This chain joins TRBV7-2 and TRBJ2-7; the D gene is possibly TRBD1 (5 bases). The CDR3 has 13 amino acids. Deletions cut 5 bases from V and 6 bases from J, with 14 bases between. Germline V gives CDR1 SGHTA, CDR2 FQGNSA. As DNA, the CDR3 is TGTGCCAGCAGCCCTGGGGCGCCCGTCGAGCAGTACTTC. This encodes CASSPGAPVEQYF.

The chain carries TRBV2 and TRBJ2-3; unclear D gene. CDR1 and CDR2 (germline): SNHLY, FYNNEI. The ends were cut back, 0 bases at V and 9 bases at J, with 13 bases in the middle. The CDR3 totals 14 residues. CDR3 protein: CASSEAQLQRTQYF. Here the CDR3 DNA reads TGTGCCAGCAGTGAAGCGCAGCTCCAAAGAACGCAGTATTTT.

The CDR3 DNA reads as TGTGCCAGCAGCTTAATTGGGGCTCTTCGCAATGAGCAGTTCTTC. Encoded protein: CASSLIGALRNEQFF. The chain carries TRBV7-2 and TRBJ2-1, with D possibly TRBD1 on 5 matching bases. V lost 2 bases to trimming and J lost 6 bases, with 14 bases between them. The CDR3 extends over 15 amino acids. Germline V gene lookup returns CDR1 SGHTA and CDR2 FQGNSA.

The rearrangement links TRBV10-1 to TRBJ2-5; D is unclear. CDR3 size: 14 residues. The germline CDR1 and CDR2 sequences are WNHNN and SYGVQD (reference sequence). Trimming stripped 0 bases from V and 2 bases from J, with 7 bases between. The CDR3 nucleotides are TGCGCCAGCAGTGAGTCGCCGACGCAAGAGACCCAGTACTTC. Encoded protein: CASSESPTQETQYF.

J is TRBJ1-1 and V is TRBV12-5; D gene ambiguous. The CDR3 totals 11 residues. Trimming left V 4 bases short and J 8 bases short, with 8 bases between. Germline V gene lookup returns CDR1 LGHNT and CDR2 FRNRAP. DNA for the CDR3: TGTGCTAGTGGTTCAGGCTACGAAGCTTTCTTT. It is translated as CASGSGYEAFF.

This clonotype was seen a handful of times. V usage is TRBV4-2 and J usage is TRBJ2-7; D possibly corresponds to TRBD1 (5 bases). Per germline, CDR1 LGHNA and CDR2 YNFKEQ. The CDR3 is 15 residues long. The V end lost 0 bases, the J end lost 3 bases, and 12 bases lay between the germline ends. CDR3 amino acids: CASSQEGGADYEQYF. In DNA form, the CDR3 reads TGTGCCAGCAGCCAAGAAGGTGGGGCGGACTACGAGCAGTACTTC.

This chain connects TRBV25-1 to TRBJ2-7, with TRBD1 matching over 9 bases. CDR1 and CDR2 (germline): MGHDK, SYGVNS. CDR3 size: 15 residues. V lost 5 bases to trimming and J lost 4 bases; unmatched junction nucleotides: 9. CDR3: CASSKPGTGLYEQYF. CDR3 nucleotides: TGTGCCAGCAGTAAGCCCGGGACAGGGTTGTACGAGCAGTACTTC.

This sequence joins TRBV9 and TRBJ2-5; TRBD2 matches 10 bases. This CDR3 is 17 amino acids long. Germline CDR1 and CDR2: SGDLS and YYNGEE. J gave up 0 bases and V 1 base, and 6 bases lay outside the gene matches. CDR3 DNA: TGTGCCAGCAGCGTATCCAGCGGGGGGGCGTACCAAGAGACCCAGTACTTC. It specifies CASSVSSGGAYQETQYF.